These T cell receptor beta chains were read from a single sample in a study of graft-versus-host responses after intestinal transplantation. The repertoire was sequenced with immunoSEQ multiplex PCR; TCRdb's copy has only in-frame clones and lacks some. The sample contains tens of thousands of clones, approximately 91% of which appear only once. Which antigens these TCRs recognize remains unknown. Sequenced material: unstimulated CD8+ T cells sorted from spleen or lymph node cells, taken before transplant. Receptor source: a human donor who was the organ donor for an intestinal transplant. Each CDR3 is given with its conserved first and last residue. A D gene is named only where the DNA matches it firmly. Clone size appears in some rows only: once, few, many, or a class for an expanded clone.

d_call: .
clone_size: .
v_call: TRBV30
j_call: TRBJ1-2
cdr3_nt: TGTGCCTGGAGTAGGTGGGGCCGTAGGGGCTACACCTTC
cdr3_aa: CAWSRWGRRGYTF

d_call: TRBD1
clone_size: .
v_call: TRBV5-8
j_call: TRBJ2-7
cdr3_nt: TGTGCCAGCAGCCGCAATTTAGGCGGGACAGGTTACGAGCAGTACTTC
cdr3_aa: CASSRNLGGTGYEQYF

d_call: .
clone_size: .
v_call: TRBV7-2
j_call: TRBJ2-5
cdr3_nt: TGTGCCAGCAGCTTTTGGTGGAGACTGGAAGAGACCCAGTACTTC
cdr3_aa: CASSFWWRLEETQYF

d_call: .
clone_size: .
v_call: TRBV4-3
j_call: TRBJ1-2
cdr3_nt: TGCGCCAGCAGTCCGGGGAGTGACTATGGCTACACCTTC
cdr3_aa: CASSPGSDYGYTF

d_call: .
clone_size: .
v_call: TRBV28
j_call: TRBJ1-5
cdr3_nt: TGTGCCAGCAGTTCCCTGAACGGGCCCCAGCATTTT
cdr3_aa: CASSSLNGPQHF

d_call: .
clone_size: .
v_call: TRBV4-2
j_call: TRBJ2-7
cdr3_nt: TGTGCCAGCAGCCAAGAAACAGAGTACGAGCAGTACTTC
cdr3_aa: CASSQETEYEQYF

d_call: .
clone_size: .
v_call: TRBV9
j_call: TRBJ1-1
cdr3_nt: TGTGCCAGCAGCTCCGGGACACCTACCACTGAAGCTTTCTTT
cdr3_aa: CASSSGTPTTEAFF

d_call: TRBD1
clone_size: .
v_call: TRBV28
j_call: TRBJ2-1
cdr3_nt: TGTGCCAGTAATCTTCGACAGGGCCTTTCCTACAATGAGCAGTTCTTC
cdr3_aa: CASNLRQGLSYNEQFF

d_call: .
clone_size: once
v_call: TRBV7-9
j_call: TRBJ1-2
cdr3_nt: TGTGCCAGCAGCTTAGAGCGAGAGGACTATGGCTACACCTTC
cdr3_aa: CASSLEREDYGYTF

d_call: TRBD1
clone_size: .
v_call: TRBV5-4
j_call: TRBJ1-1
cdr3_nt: TGTGCCAGCAGCTTGCGCGGGACAGGGGTGCCTAACACTGAAGCTTTCTTT
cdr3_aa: CASSLRGTGVPNTEAFF

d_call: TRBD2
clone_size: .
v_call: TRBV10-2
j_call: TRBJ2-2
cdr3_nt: TGCGCCAGCAGTTCAACCGGCGGGAGGGCCCGCGGCGGGGAGCTGTTTTTT
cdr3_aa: CASSSTGGRARGGELFF

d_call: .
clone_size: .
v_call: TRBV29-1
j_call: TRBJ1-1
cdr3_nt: TGCAGCGTCCCTTGGGGAGGCCCGGGGAACACTGAAGCTTTCTTT
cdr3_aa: CSVPWGGPGNTEAFF

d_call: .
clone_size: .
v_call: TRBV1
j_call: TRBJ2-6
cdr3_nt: TGCACCAGCAGGGCACGCTGTTTGTGCACAAGTCGGGCCAACGTCCTGACTTTC
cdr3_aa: CTSRARCLCTSRANVLTF

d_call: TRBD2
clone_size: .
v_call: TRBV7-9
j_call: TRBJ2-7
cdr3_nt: TGTGCCAGCAGCCGGACTAGCGGGCGATACCCCTACGAGCAGTACTTC
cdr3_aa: CASSRTSGRYPYEQYF

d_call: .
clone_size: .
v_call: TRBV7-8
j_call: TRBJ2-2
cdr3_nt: TGTGCCAGCAGCAATACCGGGACTTGGGGCACCGGGGAGCTGTTTTTT
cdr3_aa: CASSNTGTWGTGELFF